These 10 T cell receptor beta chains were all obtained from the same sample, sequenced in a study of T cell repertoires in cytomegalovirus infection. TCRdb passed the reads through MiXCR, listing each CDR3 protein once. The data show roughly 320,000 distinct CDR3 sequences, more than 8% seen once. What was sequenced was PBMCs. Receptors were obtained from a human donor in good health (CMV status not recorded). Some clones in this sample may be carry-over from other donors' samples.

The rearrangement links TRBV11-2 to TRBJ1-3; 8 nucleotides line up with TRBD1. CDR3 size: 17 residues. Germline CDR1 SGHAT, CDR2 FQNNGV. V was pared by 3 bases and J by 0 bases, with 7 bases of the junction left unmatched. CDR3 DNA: TGTGCCAGCAGCTTCGGGACAGGTCCTCTCTCTGGAAACACCATATATTTT. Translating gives CASSFGTGPLSGNTIYF. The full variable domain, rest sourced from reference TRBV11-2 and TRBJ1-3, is EAGVAQSPRYKIIEKRQSVAFWCNPISGHATLYWYQQILGQGPKLLIQFQNNGVVDDSQLPKDRFSAERLKGVDSTLKIQPAKLEDSAVYLCASSFGTGPLSGNTIYFGEGSWLTVV.

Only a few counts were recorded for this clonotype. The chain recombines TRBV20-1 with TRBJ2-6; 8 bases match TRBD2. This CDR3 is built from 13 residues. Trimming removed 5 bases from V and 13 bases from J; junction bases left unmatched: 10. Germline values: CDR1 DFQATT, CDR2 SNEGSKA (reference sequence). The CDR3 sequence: CSAGLAGLEVLTF. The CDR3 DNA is TGCAGTGCTGGTTTAGCGGGGCTAGAAGTCCTGACTTTC.

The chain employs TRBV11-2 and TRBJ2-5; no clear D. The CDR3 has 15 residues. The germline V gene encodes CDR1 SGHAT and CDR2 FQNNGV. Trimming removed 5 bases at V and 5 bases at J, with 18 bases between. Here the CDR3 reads CASSSSDSGLETQYF. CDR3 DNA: TGTGCCAGCAGCAGCTCCGATAGTGGTTTGGAGACCCAGTACTTC.

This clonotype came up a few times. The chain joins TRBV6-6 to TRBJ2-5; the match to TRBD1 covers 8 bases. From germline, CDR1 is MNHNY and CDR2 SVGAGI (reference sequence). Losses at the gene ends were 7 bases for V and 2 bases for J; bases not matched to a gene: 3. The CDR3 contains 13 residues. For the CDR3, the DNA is TGTGCCAGCACTCGGACAGGGCAAGAGACCCAGTACTTC. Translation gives CASTRTGQETQYF.

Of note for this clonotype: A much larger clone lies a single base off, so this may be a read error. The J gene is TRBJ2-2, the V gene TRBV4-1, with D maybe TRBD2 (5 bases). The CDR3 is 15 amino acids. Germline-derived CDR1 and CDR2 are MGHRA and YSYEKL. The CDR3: CASSHSGSDTGVLFF. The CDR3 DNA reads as TGCGCCAGCAGCCACTCGGGGTCGGATACCGGGGTGCTGTTTTTT.

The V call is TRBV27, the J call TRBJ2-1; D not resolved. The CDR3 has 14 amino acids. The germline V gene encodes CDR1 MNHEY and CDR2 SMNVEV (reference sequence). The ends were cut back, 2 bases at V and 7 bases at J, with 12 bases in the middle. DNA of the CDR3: TGTGCCAGCAGTTTAATTCTCGGGTGGAATGAGCAGTTCTTC. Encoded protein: CASSLILGWNEQFF.

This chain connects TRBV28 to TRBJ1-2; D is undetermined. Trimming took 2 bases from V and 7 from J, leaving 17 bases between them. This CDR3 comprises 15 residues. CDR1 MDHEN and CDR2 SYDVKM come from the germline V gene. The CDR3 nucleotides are TGTGCCAGCAGTTTAGGGCGCACATGGGGAGGTGGCTACACCTTC. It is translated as CASSLGRTWGGGYTF.

The CDR3 DNA sequence: TGTGCCAGCAGATCATCGGGACGGCTGTTTTTT. It encodes CASRSSGRLFF. The V and J genes are TRBV12-3 or TRBV12-4 and TRBJ2-2, with D perhaps TRBD1 or TRBD2 (5 bases each). Deletions cut 6 bases from V and 13 bases from J, with 12 bases between. The CDR3 runs 11 residues.

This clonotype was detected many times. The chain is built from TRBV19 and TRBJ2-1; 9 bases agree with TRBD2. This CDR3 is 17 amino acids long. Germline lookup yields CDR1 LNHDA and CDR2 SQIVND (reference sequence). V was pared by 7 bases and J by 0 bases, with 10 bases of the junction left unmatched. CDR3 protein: CASNPSGDPSSYNEQFF. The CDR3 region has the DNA TGTGCCAGTAACCCTAGCGGGGACCCGAGCTCCTACAATGAGCAGTTCTTC.

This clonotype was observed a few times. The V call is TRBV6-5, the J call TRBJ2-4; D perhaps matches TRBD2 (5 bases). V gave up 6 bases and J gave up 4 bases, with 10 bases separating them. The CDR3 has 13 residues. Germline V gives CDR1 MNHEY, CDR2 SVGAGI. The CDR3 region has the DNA TGTGCCAGCAGAGGACTTCAAAAAAACATTCAGTACTTC. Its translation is CASRGLQKNIQYF.